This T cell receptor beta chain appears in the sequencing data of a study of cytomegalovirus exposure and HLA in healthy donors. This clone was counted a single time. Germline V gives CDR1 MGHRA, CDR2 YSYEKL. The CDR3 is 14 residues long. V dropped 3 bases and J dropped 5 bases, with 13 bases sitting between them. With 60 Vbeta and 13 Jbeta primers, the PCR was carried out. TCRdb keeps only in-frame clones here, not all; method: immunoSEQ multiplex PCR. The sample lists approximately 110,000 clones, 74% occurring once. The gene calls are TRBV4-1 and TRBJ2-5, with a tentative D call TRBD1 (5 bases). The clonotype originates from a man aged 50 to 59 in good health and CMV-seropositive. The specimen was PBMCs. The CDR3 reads CASSQQTVSETQYF. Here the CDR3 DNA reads TGCGCCAGCAGCCAGCAGACAGTATCCGAGACCCAGTACTTC.